These T cell receptor beta chains were read from a single sample in a study of shared clonotypes between healthy human individuals. The protocol was immunoSEQ multiplex PCR, while the TCRdb copy is restricted to in-frame clones and leaves out a portion. The repertoire holds about 600,000 clones, more than 95% seen once, with around 0.057% in the top ten. Sequenced sample: naive CD4+ T cells sorted from blood. The receptors were gathered from a woman between 25 and 40 years old in good health. CDR3s include the opening cysteine and the closing phenylalanine or tryptophan. The D gene is left open where the match is weak. Clone sizes are given selectively: once, few, many, or a class where the clone is expanded.

>-|TRBJ2-3|14|-|TRBV10-3
TGTGCCATCAGTGAGTCAGTGGGGACAGATACGCAGTATTTT
CAISESVGTDTQYF
>-|TRBJ2-6|15|-|TRBV27
TGTGCCAGCAGTTCGCAGGTCTCTGGGGCCAACGTCCTGACTTTC
CASSSQVSGANVLTF
>-|TRBJ2-5|15|-|TRBV5-1
TGCGCCAGCAGCTTGGTGGCAGACCACCAAGAGACCCAGTACTTC
CASSLVADHQETQYF
>TRBD1|TRBJ1-4|13|-|TRBV2
TGTGCCGGAGGACAGGTACAAAATGAAAAACTGTTTTTT
CAGGQVQNEKLFF
>TRBD1|TRBJ2-7|16|-|TRBV14
TGTGCCAGCAGCCAAGGGACAGGGGTCTTTTCCTACGAGCAGTACTTC
CASSQGTGVFSYEQYF
>TRBD2|TRBJ2-7|17|-|TRBV4-2
TGTGCCAGCAGCCAAGATCAGCTAGCGGGAGCTACTTACGAGCAGTACTTC
CASSQDQLAGATYEQYF
>-|TRBJ2-2|14|-|TRBV10-1
TGCGCCAGCAGAAAAACAAGGAACACCGGGGAGCTGTTTTTT
CASRKTRNTGELFF
>-|TRBJ1-3|13|-|TRBV19
TGTGCCAGTAGGCCAGCCTCTGGAAACACCATATATTTT
CASRPASGNTIYF
>TRBD2|TRBJ2-7|18|-|TRBV18
TGTGCCAGCTCACCACGGTCGGTCGGTAGCGGGACCACCTACGAGCAGTACTTC
CASSPRSVGSGTTYEQYF
>-|TRBJ2-7|14|-|TRBV27
TGTGCCAGCAGCTTGGAACGGCGCTCCTACGAGCAGTACTTC
CASSLERRSYEQYF
>TRBD1|TRBJ2-7|15|few|TRBV28
TGTGCCAGCAGGGAGACCGGGACAGGGGGCCTCGAGCAGTACTTC
CASRETGTGGLEQYF
>-|TRBJ2-5|15|-|TRBV19
TGTGCCAGTAGTACCACCCTGGAGGGGTGGGGGACCCAGTACTTC
CASSTTLEGWGTQYF
>-|TRBJ1-5|13|-|TRBV27
TGTGCCAGCAGTTTCACCCTTTATCAGCCCCAGCATTTT
CASSFTLYQPQHF
>-|TRBJ2-5|18|-|TRBV6-1
TGTGCCAGCAGTGAACGGGACGTCGGAGCAGGGGGGTCACAGACCCAGTACTTC
CASSERDVGAGGSQTQYF
>-|TRBJ2-1|14|-|TRBV28
TGTGCCAGCAGTCTTTCGGACTCTTACAATGAGCAGTTCTTC
CASSLSDSYNEQFF
>-|TRBJ2-7|14|-|TRBV5-1
TGCGCCAGCAGCTTAGGACAGACGACCTACGAGCAGTACTTC
CASSLGQTTYEQYF
>-|TRBJ1-4|15|-|TRBV7-2
TGTGCCAGCAGTTTTCGAAACACCCCTGGAGAAAAACTGTTTTTT
CASSFRNTPGEKLFF
>TRBD2|TRBJ2-7|14|-|TRBV28
TGTGCCAGCCAACCTAGCGGGAGTAACTACGAGCAGTACTTC
CASQPSGSNYEQYF
>-|TRBJ1-2|13|-|TRBV19
TGTGCCAGTAGTATTGGGCAGGTCTATGGCTACACCTTC
CASSIGQVYGYTF
>-|TRBJ2-7|11|-|TRBV2
TGTGCCAGCACCCCCAGGGACGAGCAGTACTTC
CASTPRDEQYF
>TRBD2|TRBJ2-2|17|-|TRBV14
TGTGCCAGCAGCCGGGGACTAGCGGGTTCGCACACCGGGGAGCTGTTTTTT
CASSRGLAGSHTGELFF
>-|TRBJ1-1|14|-|TRBV18
TGTGCCAGCTCACCACTGTCCCCGAACACTGAAGCTTTCTTT
CASSPLSPNTEAFF
>TRBD2|TRBJ2-1|15|-|TRBV7-9
TGTGCCAGCAGCTTCTTTCTAGCGGGAGACCCCACGCAGTTCTTC
CASSFFLAGDPTQFF
>-|TRBJ1-2|16|-|TRBV27
TGTGCCAGCAGACCCTCCCAACGCAGGGACCTCTATGGCTACACCTTC
CASRPSQRRDLYGYTF
>-|TRBJ2-2|14|-|TRBV7-3
TGTGCCAGCAGCTTCCGACAGGATTACGGGGAGCTGTTTTTT
CASSFRQDYGELFF
>TRBD2|TRBJ2-1|16|-|TRBV29-1
TGCAGCGTCCACAGGGGTGGCGGGAGGGGATACAATGAGCAGTTCTTC
CSVHRGGGRGYNEQFF
>TRBD2|TRBJ2-7|17|-|TRBV18
TGTGCCAGCTCACCACCCTCGAGCGGGAGTGGGATCTACGAGCAGTACTTC
CASSPPSSGSGIYEQYF
>-|TRBJ2-3|18|-|TRBV7-2
TGTGCCAGCAGCTTACGAACGTTTGCGGGCAACACAGGAGATACGCAGTATTTT
CASSLRTFAGNTGDTQYF
>-|TRBJ1-5|15|-|TRBV6-5
TGTGCCAGCAGTTCGAGGGGTAGTGACAATCAGCCCCAGCATTTT
CASSSRGSDNQPQHF
>TRBD1|TRBJ1-5|16|once|TRBV2
TGTGCCAGCAGTGACCCGACAGGGGGACGGAATCAGCCCCAGCATTTT
CASSDPTGGRNQPQHF
>-|TRBJ1-3|13|-|TRBV30
TGTGCCTGGAGTAGGTTTCAGGGGAACACCATATATTTT
CAWSRFQGNTIYF
>-|TRBJ1-2|11|-|TRBV30
TGTGCCTGGAATCTTGCCTATGGCTACACCTTC
CAWNLAYGYTF
>TRBD1|TRBJ2-1|15|-|TRBV25-1
TGTGCCAGCAGTGATCCGGGACAGGGAAACAATGAGCAGTTCTTC
CASSDPGQGNNEQFF
>-|TRBJ2-5|16|-|TRBV5-1
TGCGCCAGCAGCCCAGGAGGGGCGCGGGCACATCAGACCCAGTACTTC
CASSPGGARAHQTQYF
>-|TRBJ2-1|14|-|TRBV5-1
TGCGCCAGCAGCTTGGCCCTCCAGCTTAATGAGCAGTTCTTC
CASSLALQLNEQFF
>-|TRBJ1-1|17|-|TRBV7-8
TGTGCCAGCAGCAGCGGACGGGGTGGACAGATGAACACTGAAGCTTTCTTT
CASSSGRGGQMNTEAFF
>-|TRBJ1-5|12|-|TRBV30
TGTGGTGAGGGATCTAGCAATCAGCCCCAGCATTTT
CGEGSSNQPQHF
>-|TRBJ1-4|15|once|TRBV7-6
TGTGCCAGCAGCTCCCCTCGACAGACTAATGAAAAACTGTTTTTT
CASSSPRQTNEKLFF
>TRBD1|TRBJ1-5|16|-|TRBV28
TGTGCCAGCAGTCCGTCCGCCGGGACAGGGCATCAGCCCCAGCATTTT
CASSPSAGTGHQPQHF
>-|TRBJ2-7|13|-|TRBV7-8
TGTGCCAGCAGCTTAGGGCGGGCCTACGAGCAGTACTTC
CASSLGRAYEQYF
>TRBD2|TRBJ2-7|18|-|TRBV27
TGTGCCAGCAGTCGAACCCCCCCGGGACTAGCGCGAACCTACGAGCAGTACTTC
CASSRTPPGLARTYEQYF